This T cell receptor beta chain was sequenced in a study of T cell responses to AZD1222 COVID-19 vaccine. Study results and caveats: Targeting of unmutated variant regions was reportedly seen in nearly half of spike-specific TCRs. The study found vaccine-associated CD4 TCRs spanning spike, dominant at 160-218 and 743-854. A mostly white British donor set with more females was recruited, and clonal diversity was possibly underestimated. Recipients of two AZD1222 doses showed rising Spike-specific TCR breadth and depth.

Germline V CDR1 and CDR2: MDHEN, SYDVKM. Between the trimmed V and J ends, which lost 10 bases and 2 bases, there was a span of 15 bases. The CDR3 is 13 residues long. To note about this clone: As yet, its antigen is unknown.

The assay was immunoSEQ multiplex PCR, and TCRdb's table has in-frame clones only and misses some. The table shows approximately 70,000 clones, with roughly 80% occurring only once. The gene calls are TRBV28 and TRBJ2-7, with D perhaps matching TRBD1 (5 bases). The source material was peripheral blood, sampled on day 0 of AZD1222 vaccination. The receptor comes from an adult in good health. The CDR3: CATSGQGTYEQYF. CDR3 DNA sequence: TGTGCCACCTCAGGCCAGGGTACCTACGAGCAGTACTTC.